This TCR beta chain emerged from a study of blood T cell repertoires in COVID-19. Two negative PCRs, clearance, or symptom resolution characterized the recovered Cohort 3 donors. Generated by immunoSEQ multiplex PCR, the TCRdb table keeps only in-frame clones and is missing some. The sample holds 150,000 to 200,000 clones; 80% are singletons and the top ten take roughly 3.5%. The CDR3 has 19 residues. The germline V gene encodes CDR1 SNHLY and CDR2 FYNNEI. V lost 1 base to trimming and J lost 0 bases, with 19 bases between them. Sequenced: PBMCs or T cells enriched from blood (not recorded which). The V call is TRBV2, the J call TRBJ2-1; weak D call: TRBD1 (5 bases). The sequence derives from a woman in her sixties who had recovered from COVID-19. The CDR3 here is CASSEGVSRALSSYNEQFF. The DNA of the CDR3 is TGTGCCAGCAGTGAAGGGGTCTCCAGGGCCCTAAGCTCCTACAATGAGCAGTTCTTC.